This is a list of T cell receptor beta chains from one sample in a study of T-cell memory formation after mild COVID-19. MiXCR, applied by TCRdb to the 5' RACE reads, yields one record per CDR3 protein. The profile shows about 430,000 distinct CDR3 sequences, roughly 18% of them singletons. Sequencing was performed on PBMCs or a T cell subset sorted from them (not recorded which). The receptors were sampled from a man younger than 35 who had mild COVID-19 (a few samples of this study predate the infection). Cell type and time point are not known. Each CDR3 is given with its conserved first and last residue. Size is omitted from some rows. Given values are once, few, many or a class for expanded clones.

size,J,V,CDR3
few,TRBJ2-3,TRBV7-9,CASSFDGASTDTQYF
few,TRBJ2-3,TRBV19,CASSIGPGGDTQYF
few,TRBJ2-5,TRBV4-3,CASSRSGTSGGKETQYF
NA,TRBJ2-1,TRBV6-5,CASSSGVHEQFF
NA,TRBJ2-1,TRBV4-1,CASSQGWGGEQFF
NA,TRBJ1-5,TRBV6-2/TRBV6-3,CASSHLQRGSNQPQHF
NA,TRBJ1-6,TRBV2,CASNRRGQPPLHF
few,TRBJ2-3,TRBV18,CASSPAGAMTDTQYF
NA,TRBJ2-1,TRBV7-6,CASSPSAGQEQFF
few,TRBJ2-6,TRBV11-2,CASSLIRSGSGANVLTF
NA,TRBJ1-1,TRBV5-1,CASSSRASTEAFF
NA,TRBJ1-1,TRBV29-1,CSVEEAPGVISEAFF
once,TRBJ2-3,TRBV11-2,CASSSSGTSGRADTQYF
few,TRBJ2-7,TRBV2,CASGRGPDEQYF
few,TRBJ2-2,TRBV24-1,CATSDSGGTGITGELFF
few,TRBJ1-1,TRBV6-2/TRBV6-3,CASSYGGSTEAFF
NA,TRBJ1-6,TRBV9,CASSVAGAWGTGSSPLHF
NA,TRBJ2-1,TRBV7-2,CASSLRSRRDRVYNEQFF
few,TRBJ2-5,TRBV6-2/TRBV6-3,CASSYPSGGNQETQYF
NA,TRBJ2-1,TRBV14,CASSHLTGFAYNEQFF
many,TRBJ1-1,TRBV20-1,CSARAGGMNTEAFF
few,TRBJ1-5,TRBV20-1,CSARGHTTISSGQPQHF
NA,TRBJ2-2,TRBV10-3,CAISSGTGNTGELFF
few,TRBJ2-3,TRBV30,CAWSVPYGTASTDTQYF
NA,TRBJ2-5,TRBV12-3/TRBV12-4,CASTVPGETQYF
few,TRBJ1-2,TRBV20-1,CSARGQGDDTF
NA,TRBJ2-7,TRBV7-7,CASSLGAGVYAEQYF
NA,TRBJ1-2,TRBV6-5,CASSYSPGGYGYTF
few,TRBJ2-5,TRBV7-6,CASSPLAGGTETQYF
few,TRBJ2-3,TRBV11-1,CASSSWGPTLGEDTQYF
NA,TRBJ2-1,TRBV7-2,CASRDKPYNEQFF
few,TRBJ1-1,TRBV6-2/TRBV6-3,CASSYPNRMNTEAFF
few,TRBJ2-7,TRBV4-3,CASSQEVPGTYEQYF
NA,TRBJ1-2,TRBV9,CASSGTGADYGYTF